Below are 17 T cell receptor beta chains sequenced from a single sample in a study of T-cell memory formation after mild COVID-19. TCRdb independently ran MiXCR on the 5' RACE reads; one entry per CDR3 protein. Counted here are under 300,000 distinct CDR3 sequences, 8.5% to 9.5% occurring once; the ten biggest clones make up approximately 20%. The sequenced material came from PBMCs or a T cell subset sorted from them (not recorded which). Receptors originate from a man aged 18 to 35 who had mild COVID-19 (a few samples of this study predate the infection). Cell type and time point are not known.

In its sample, this clonotype was seen a few times. The chain employs TRBV6-5 and TRBJ1-1; the D gene is possibly TRBD1 (5 bases). This CDR3 has 14 residues. Trimming stripped 4 bases from V and 5 bases from J, with 14 bases between. Germline assignment: CDR1 MNHEY and CDR2 SVGAGI. CDR3 in amino acids: CASSWDSEGTEAFF. The CDR3 DNA reads as TGTGCCAGCAGTTGGGATTCGGAGGGGACTGAAGCTTTCTTT.

V gene TRBV11-1 combines with J gene TRBJ2-7; 7 nucleotides align to TRBD1. With V trimmed by 5 bases and J by 5 bases, 12 bases remained unmatched. Germline CDR1 and CDR2: SGHAT and FQDESV (reference sequence). The CDR3 runs to 15 residues. The CDR3 sequence: CASSPMDRPLDEQYV. The CDR3 DNA follows: TGTGCCAGCAGCCCGATGGACAGGCCTCTTGACGAGCAGTACGTC.

This clonotype was picked up many times. The chain carries TRBV29-1 and TRBJ2-1, with D possibly being TRBD1 or TRBD2 (5 bases each). Germline V gene data show CDR1 as SQVTM and CDR2 as ANQGSEA. V was clipped by 7 bases and J by 1 base, with 14 bases between them. CDR3 length: 14 amino acids. CDR3 nucleotide sequence: TGCAGCGGAACCGGGACCCCGTCCTACAATGAGCAGTTCTTC. It translates to CSGTGTPSYNEQFF.

This sequence joins TRBV4-3 and TRBJ1-1; D is uncertain. The V and J ends lost 4 bases and 4 bases respectively, with 13 bases between them. The CDR3 is 14 amino acids. Germline lookup yields CDR1 LGHNA and CDR2 YSLEER. The CDR3 sequence is CASSRGRESTEAFF. CDR3 DNA: TGCGCCAGCAGCCGCGGAAGGGAAAGCACTGAAGCTTTCTTT.

In its sample, this clonotype was seen a few times. CDR3 sequence: CSVRDSIYNSPLHF. The CDR3 DNA is TGCAGCGTCCGGGACAGCATCTATAATTCACCCCTCCACTTT. The gene calls are TRBV29-1 and TRBJ1-6, with 7 bases fitting TRBD1. With V trimmed by 6 bases and J by 3 bases, 5 bases remained unmatched. The CDR3 has 14 amino acids. The germline gives CDR1 SQVTM, CDR2 ANQGSEA.

This clonotype was counted a few times. The chain carries TRBV12-3 or TRBV12-4 and TRBJ2-5; 11 bases are a match to TRBD1. CDR3 size: 15 residues. Losses at the gene ends were 9 bases for V and 4 bases for J; bases not matched to a gene: 10. CDR3 amino acids: CASFPGQGGLETQYF. CDR3 nucleotide sequence: TGTGCCAGTTTCCCGGGACAGGGGGGTTTAGAGACCCAGTACTTC.

The chain joins TRBV12-3 or TRBV12-4 to TRBJ1-5; D unresolved. The CDR3 covers 15 residues. Trimming took 5 bases from V and 5 from J, leaving 16 bases between them. The CDR3 region has the DNA TGTGCCAGCAGTCCGCGGGGTAGCGGGGATCAGCCCCAGCATTTT. Protein product: CASSPRGSGDQPQHF.

This clonotype has a handful of counts. An end of the junction differs from the germline gene, which may be a read error. CDR3 sequence (DNA): TGTGCCAGCAGCTTTGACTACGGCTACACCTTC. Translated, it gives CASSFDYGYTF. V gene TRBV7-9 combines with J gene TRBJ1-2; D remains unclear. Germline assignment: CDR1 SEHNR and CDR2 FQNEAQ (reference sequence). The CDR3 loop spans 11 amino acids.

The chain is built from TRBV20-1 and TRBJ2-3; D is perhaps TRBD2 (5 bases). CDR3 length equals 12 residues. V lost 3 bases to trimming and J lost 8 bases, with 12 bases between them. Germline CDR1 DFQATT, CDR2 SNEGSKA (reference sequence). The CDR3 DNA reads TGCAGTGCTAGGGGCCCCGGGGTTACGCAGTATTTT. Amino acid sequence: CSARGPGVTQYF.

The genes are TRBV7-8 and TRBJ1-5; D unresolved. V shed 4 bases and J shed 7 bases, with 17 bases lying between them. Germline assignment: CDR1 SGHVS and CDR2 FQNEAQ. This CDR3 comprises 15 residues. CDR3 nucleotides: TGTGCCAGCAGCTCTACCGGAGGCCCGGTCCAGCCCCAGCATTTT. Protein sequence: CASSSTGGPVQPQHF.

A few counts support this clonotype. V gene TRBV4-3 combines with J gene TRBJ2-2; TRBD1 might be the D (5 bases). V was pared by 1 base and J by 4 bases, with 13 bases between. This CDR3 has 16 amino acids. Germline values: CDR1 LGHNA, CDR2 YSLEER. CDR3 in amino acids: CASSQGFSGATGELFF. The CDR3 coding sequence is TGCGCCAGCAGCCAAGGTTTCAGTGGGGCCACCGGGGAGCTGTTTTTT.

The chain carries TRBV4-1 and TRBJ2-7, with 7 bases fitting TRBD1. CDR3 length: 16 amino acids. With 0 bases clipped from V and 1 base from J, the junction kept 6 bases outside the gene matches. CDR1 and CDR2 (germline): MGHRA, YSYEKL. The CDR3 reads CASSQDPLDRSYEQYF. The CDR3, as DNA: TGCGCCAGCAGCCAAGATCCGTTGGACAGGTCCTACGAGCAGTACTTC.

This clonotype was detected ten times or more. The chain recombines TRBV12-3 or TRBV12-4 with TRBJ1-2; possible D gene TRBD1, 6 bases. The CDR3 is made up of 15 amino acids. Trimming cost V 6 bases and J 4 bases, with 18 bases left between them. This CDR3 is CASSSDRKPSYGYTF. The CDR3 nucleotides read TGTGCCAGCAGCTCCGACAGGAAACCCTCCTATGGCTACACCTTC.

This clonotype came up a few times. The rearrangement links TRBV5-1 to TRBJ2-5; 8 bases fit TRBD1. V lost 0 bases, J lost 3 bases, and 1 base stayed unmatched. From germline, CDR1 is SGHRS and CDR2 YFSETQ. The CDR3 loop spans 14 amino acids. CDR3 bases: TGCGCCAGCAGCTTGGCGGGACAGGAAGAGACCCAGTACTTC. Translated, it gives CASSLAGQEETQYF.

In this sample, this clonotype turned up a few times. This chain links TRBV5-5 with TRBJ2-3, with D perhaps matching TRBD2 (5 bases). This CDR3 has 17 residues. Looked up from germline, CDR1 is SGHKS and CDR2 is YYEKEE (reference sequence). Between the trimmed V and J ends, which lost 0 bases and 2 bases, there was a span of 16 bases. The CDR3 is CASSLAREWMPTDTQYF. In DNA form, the CDR3 reads TGTGCCAGCAGCTTGGCCCGGGAATGGATGCCCACAGATACGCAGTATTTT.

The rearrangement links TRBV12-3 or TRBV12-4 to TRBJ2-2; a weak D match, TRBD2 (7 bases). This CDR3 contains 14 residues. Trimming took 4 bases from V and 4 from J, leaving 10 bases between them. DNA for the CDR3: TGTGCCAGCAGTTACGGGGGGCGCACCGGGGAGCTGTTTTTT. Translating gives CASSYGGRTGELFF.

The chain links TRBV7-8 to TRBJ2-7; no clear D. The CDR3 is 16 amino acids. Trimming left V 0 bases short and J 4 bases short, with 16 bases between. CDR1 and CDR2 (germline): SGHVS, FQNEAQ. DNA of the CDR3: TGTGCCAGCAGCTTAGCTCCACCCCTTTCAGTTTACGAGCAGTACTTC. Encoded protein: CASSLAPPLSVYEQYF.